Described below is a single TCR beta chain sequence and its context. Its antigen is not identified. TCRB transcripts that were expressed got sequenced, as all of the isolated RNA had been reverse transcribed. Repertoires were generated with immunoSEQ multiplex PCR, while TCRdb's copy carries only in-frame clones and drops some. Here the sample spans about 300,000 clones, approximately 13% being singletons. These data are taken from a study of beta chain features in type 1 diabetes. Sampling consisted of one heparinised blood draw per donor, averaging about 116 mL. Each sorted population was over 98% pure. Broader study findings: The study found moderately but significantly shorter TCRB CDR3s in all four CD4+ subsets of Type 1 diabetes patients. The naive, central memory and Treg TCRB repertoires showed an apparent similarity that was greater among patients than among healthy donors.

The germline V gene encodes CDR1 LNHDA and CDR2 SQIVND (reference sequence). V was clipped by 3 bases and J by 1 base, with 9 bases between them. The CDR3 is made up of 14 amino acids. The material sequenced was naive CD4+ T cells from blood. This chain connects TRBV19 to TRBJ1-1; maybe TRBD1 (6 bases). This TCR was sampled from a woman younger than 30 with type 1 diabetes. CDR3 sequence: CASSMIGGNTEAFF. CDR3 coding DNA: TGTGCCAGTAGTATGATAGGGGGGAACACTGAAGCTTTCTTT.